The rows below give T cell receptor beta chains drawn from one sample of a study of cytomegalovirus exposure and HLA in healthy donors. Profiled with immunoSEQ multiplex PCR; TCRdb holds only in-frame clones, not every one. The sample shows around 140,000 clones, around 80% of them seen only once. The source material was PBMCs. The receptors originated from a man aged 40-55 years in good health and CMV-seronegative. Both conserved end residues are part of each CDR3. A D gene is named only where the DNA matches it firmly. The size field is filled for only some rows; it gives once, few, many or a size class.

clone_size: .; d_call: TRBD2; j_call: TRBJ2-5; v_call: TRBV19; cdr3_aa: CASRLAGLQETQYF; cdr3_nt: TGTGCCAGTAGGTTAGCGGGGCTTCAAGAGACCCAGTACTTC
clone_size: few; d_call: .; j_call: TRBJ1-1; v_call: TRBV19; cdr3_aa: CATLKGGTGTEAFF; cdr3_nt: TGTGCCACCTTAAAGGGAGGGACTGGCACTGAAGCTTTCTTT
clone_size: .; d_call: TRBD2; j_call: TRBJ2-7; v_call: TRBV7-9; cdr3_aa: CASSLSGLAGKDEQYF; cdr3_nt: TGTGCCAGCAGCTTATCTGGACTAGCGGGGAAGGACGAGCAGTACTTC
clone_size: .; d_call: .; j_call: TRBJ1-1; v_call: TRBV6-5; cdr3_aa: CASSYGQSGRGTEAFF; cdr3_nt: TGTGCCAGCAGTTATGGACAGAGCGGGAGGGGCACTGAAGCTTTCTTT
clone_size: .; d_call: .; j_call: TRBJ2-7; v_call: TRBV30; cdr3_aa: CAWSALYEQYF; cdr3_nt: TGTGCCTGGAGTGCCCTCTACGAGCAGTACTTC
clone_size: .; d_call: TRBD2; j_call: TRBJ2-5; v_call: TRBV9; cdr3_aa: CASNRGSGGAETQYF; cdr3_nt: TGTGCCAGCAATCGGGGTAGCGGGGGGGCTGAGACCCAGTACTTC
clone_size: .; d_call: TRBD2; j_call: TRBJ2-5; v_call: TRBV5-6; cdr3_aa: CASSVGGLAGGETQYF; cdr3_nt: TGTGCCAGCAGCGTTGGTGGGCTAGCGGGGGGAGAGACCCAGTACTTC
clone_size: .; d_call: TRBD1; j_call: TRBJ1-6; v_call: TRBV6-5; cdr3_aa: CASRRPTGHNSPLHF; cdr3_nt: TGTGCCAGCAGACGACCGACAGGGCATAATTCCCCCCTCCACTTT
clone_size: once; d_call: TRBD1; j_call: TRBJ1-1; v_call: TRBV9; cdr3_aa: CASSAPDRGTEAFF; cdr3_nt: TGTGCCAGCAGCGCTCCGGACAGGGGCACTGAAGCTTTCTTT
clone_size: .; d_call: .; j_call: TRBJ2-7; v_call: TRBV6-5; cdr3_aa: CASSYSPLYEQYF; cdr3_nt: TGTGCCAGCAGTTACTCCCCCCTCTACGAGCAGTACTTC
clone_size: .; d_call: TRBD1; j_call: TRBJ2-7; v_call: TRBV29-1; cdr3_aa: CSVETGTGVSYEQYF; cdr3_nt: TGCAGCGTTGAGACCGGGACAGGGGTTTCCTACGAGCAGTACTTC
clone_size: few; d_call: .; j_call: TRBJ1-2; v_call: TRBV4-3; cdr3_aa: CASSQPGDFYGYTF; cdr3_nt: TGCGCCAGCAGCCAACCCGGAGATTTCTATGGCTACACCTTC
clone_size: .; d_call: TRBD1; j_call: TRBJ1-5; v_call: TRBV27; cdr3_aa: CASSTDRGGGRYSNQPQHF; cdr3_nt: TGTGCCAGCAGCACCGACAGGGGCGGGGGTCGGTATAGCAATCAGCCCCAGCATTTT
clone_size: few; d_call: TRBD1; j_call: TRBJ1-2; v_call: TRBV18; cdr3_aa: CASSPGQDQYGYTF; cdr3_nt: TGTGCCAGCTCACCAGGACAGGATCAATATGGCTACACCTTC
clone_size: .; d_call: .; j_call: TRBJ1-2; v_call: TRBV11-2; cdr3_aa: CASSQTLYGYTF; cdr3_nt: TGTGCCAGCAGCCAGACATTATATGGCTACACCTTC
clone_size: .; d_call: TRBD2; j_call: TRBJ2-1; v_call: TRBV6-5; cdr3_aa: CASMVGGGEQFF; cdr3_nt: TGTGCCAGCATGGTCGGGGGGGGTGAGCAGTTCTTC
clone_size: .; d_call: .; j_call: TRBJ1-2; v_call: TRBV5-1; cdr3_aa: CASSLTKNYGYTF; cdr3_nt: TGCGCCAGCAGCTTAACAAAAAACTATGGCTACACCTTC
clone_size: .; d_call: .; j_call: TRBJ2-4; v_call: TRBV6-5; cdr3_aa: CASRSLTGMQNIQYF; cdr3_nt: TGTGCCAGCAGAAGCCTCACAGGGATGCAAAACATTCAGTACTTC
clone_size: few; d_call: .; j_call: TRBJ1-3; v_call: TRBV28; cdr3_aa: CASSLGGRGWTGNTIYF; cdr3_nt: TGTGCCAGCAGTTTAGGTGGTAGGGGATGGACTGGAAACACCATATATTTT
clone_size: .; d_call: TRBD1; j_call: TRBJ1-4; v_call: TRBV4-2; cdr3_aa: CASSPMTGDEKLFF; cdr3_nt: TGTGCCAGCAGCCCAATGACAGGGGACGAAAAACTGTTTTTT
clone_size: once; d_call: TRBD1; j_call: TRBJ1-1; v_call: TRBV19; cdr3_aa: CASEIGQGVMNTEAFF; cdr3_nt: TGTGCCAGCGAAATAGGACAGGGGGTAATGAACACTGAAGCTTTCTTT
clone_size: .; d_call: .; j_call: TRBJ2-7; v_call: TRBV5-1; cdr3_aa: CASSLEFPGTSYEQYF; cdr3_nt: TGCGCCAGCAGCTTGGAGTTTCCGGGGACATCCTACGAGCAGTACTTC